This T cell receptor beta chain derives from a study of cytomegalovirus exposure and HLA in healthy donors. Study-wide context: Clustering assigned 70% to 85% of the roughly 420 genotyped donors to the Caucasian-associated ancestry cluster. Study conclusions and caveats: The likely origin of a cluster of highly shared sequence variants was a sequencing artifact. The authors enumerated over 150 TCR beta chains as linked to cytomegalovirus. Analyzed later, most CMV-associated TCR beta chains appeared HLA-restricted.

This clone was counted a few times. Its antigen is currently unknown. Trimming cost V 0 bases and J 4 bases, with 12 bases left between them. The length of the CDR3 is 15 residues. CDR1 and CDR2 (germline): LGHNA, YSLEER. The PCR employed 60 Vbeta primers together with 13 Jbeta primers. Sequencing was performed with immunoSEQ multiplex PCR; in TCRdb, only in-frame clones are kept and a portion is missing. The repertoire holds about 190,000 clones, around 81% seen once, with about 9.4% in the top ten. Sequencing was performed on PBMCs. The genes are TRBV4-3 and TRBJ1-1; a weak D match, TRBD1 (5 bases). This receptor was taken from a woman between 45 and 65 years old in good health and CMV-seropositive. Here the CDR3 DNA reads TGCGCCAGCAGCCAAGAGGTTTTGGGGGGCACTGAAGCTTTCTTT. Protein sequence: CASSQEVLGGTEAFF.